This record covers a single T cell receptor (beta chain). Here immunoSEQ multiplex PCR was the method, and the copy in TCRdb shows in-frame clones only, minus some. The sample consists of about 210,000 clones, 88% of them appearing once. The data belong to a study of blood T cell repertoires in COVID-19. CDR1 is ENHRY and CDR2 is SYGVKD in the germline V gene. CDR3 size: 13 residues. J was trimmed by 6 bases and V by 2 bases; bases with no gene match: 4. The sequencing sample was made of peripheral blood. The chain combines TRBV10-3 with TRBJ2-7; 7 bases align to TRBD2. This receptor was identified in a man younger than 35 with active or convalescent COVID-19. The CDR3 is CAISERLAREQYF. The CDR3 DNA follows: TGTGCCATCAGTGAGCGACTAGCTCGCGAGCAGTACTTC.